These 2 T cell receptor beta chains originate from one sample sequenced in a study of identical twins. TCRdb called the 5' RACE reads again in MiXCR, with one record for every CDR3 protein. The repertoire includes approximately 620,000 distinct CDR3 sequences, approximately 9% of them detected once, and around 0.95% sits in the top ten. This sample was also put to use in a study of yellow fever vaccine responses in identical twins.

The sequencing input was PBMCs. The origin of the receptors is a woman aged 18-29 years in good health.

A few counts support this clonotype. The chain is built from TRBV18 and TRBJ1-3; 7 bases map to TRBD1. The CDR3 length is 15 residues. After removal of 3 bases from V and 3 bases from J, the junction contained 5 bases not matched to a gene. The germline V gene has CDR1 KGHSH and CDR2 LQKENI. The CDR3 here is CASSPADRSGNTIYF. The DNA for the CDR3 is TGTGCCAGCTCACCCGCGGACAGGAGTGGAAACACCATATATTTT. Combining the CDR3 with reference TRBV18 and TRBJ1-3 gives the whole variable domain NAGVMQNPRHLVRRRGQEARLRCSPMKGHSHVYWYRQLPEEGLKFMVYLQKENIIDESGMPKERFSAEFPKEGPSILRIQQVVRGDSAAYFCASSPADRSGNTIYFGEGSWLTVV.

This chain joins TRBV12-3 or TRBV12-4 and TRBJ1-6; perhaps TRBD1 as D (5 bases). The CDR3 runs 15 residues. The V gene lost 4 bases and the J gene lost 0 bases, with 7 bases spanning the gap. The CDR3 DNA is TGTGCCAGCAGTTCAACAGGCTCCTATAATTCACCCCTCCACTTT. Its protein is CASSSTGSYNSPLHF.